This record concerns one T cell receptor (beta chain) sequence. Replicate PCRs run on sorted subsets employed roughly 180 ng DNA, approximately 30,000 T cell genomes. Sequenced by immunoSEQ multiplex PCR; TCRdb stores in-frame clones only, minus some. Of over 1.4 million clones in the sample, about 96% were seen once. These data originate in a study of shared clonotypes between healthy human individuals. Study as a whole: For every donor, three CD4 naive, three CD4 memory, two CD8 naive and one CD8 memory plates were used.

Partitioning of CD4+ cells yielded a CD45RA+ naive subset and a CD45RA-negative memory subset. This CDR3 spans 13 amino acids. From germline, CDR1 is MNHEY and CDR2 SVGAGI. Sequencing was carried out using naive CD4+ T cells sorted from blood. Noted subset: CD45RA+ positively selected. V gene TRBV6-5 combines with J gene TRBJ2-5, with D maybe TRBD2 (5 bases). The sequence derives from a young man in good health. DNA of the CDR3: TGTGTATCAGCGGCAACGTACCAAGAGACCCAGTACTTC. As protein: CVSAATYQETQYF.